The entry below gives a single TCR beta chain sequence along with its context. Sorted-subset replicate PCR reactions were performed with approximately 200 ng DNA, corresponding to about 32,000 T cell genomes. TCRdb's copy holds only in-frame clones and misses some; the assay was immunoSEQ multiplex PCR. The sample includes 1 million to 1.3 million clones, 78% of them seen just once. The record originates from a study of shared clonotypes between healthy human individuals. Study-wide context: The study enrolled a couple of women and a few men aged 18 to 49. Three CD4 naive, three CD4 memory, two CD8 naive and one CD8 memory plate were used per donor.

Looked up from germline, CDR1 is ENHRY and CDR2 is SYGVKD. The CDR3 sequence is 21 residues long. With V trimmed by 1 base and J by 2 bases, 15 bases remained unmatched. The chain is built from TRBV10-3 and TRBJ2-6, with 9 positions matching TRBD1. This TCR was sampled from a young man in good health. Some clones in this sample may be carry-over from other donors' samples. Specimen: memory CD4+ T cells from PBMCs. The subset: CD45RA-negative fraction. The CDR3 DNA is TGTGCCATCAGTGAGTATCGGACGGACAGGGGTTCTTCTGCTGGGGCCAACGTCCTGACTTTC. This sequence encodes CAISEYRTDRGSSAGANVLTF.